The 14 T cell receptor beta chains in this list originate from one sample, sequenced in a study of cytomegalovirus exposure and HLA in healthy donors. PCR amplification relied on 60 Vbeta primers (plus 13 Jbeta primers). Only in-frame clones appear in the TCRdb table, and some are missing; sequencing was by immunoSEQ multiplex PCR. The table lists roughly 63,000 clones, approximately 71% of them singletons. Sequencing was done on a sample of PBMCs. Receptors were obtained from a woman aged 40 to 50 in good health and CMV-seropositive.

The V call is TRBV25-1, the J call TRBJ1-5, with D tentatively TRBD1 (6 bases). Germline V CDR1 and CDR2: MGHDK, SYGVNS. The germline V and J ends were trimmed by 3 bases and 7 bases, with 10 bases remaining between them. The CDR3 consists of 13 residues. In DNA, the CDR3 is TGTGCCAGCAGTGACACAGGGACCCAGCCCCAGCATTTT. This encodes CASSDTGTQPQHF.

A few counts support this clone. The rearrangement joins TRBV4-1 to TRBJ2-7; 10 bases align to TRBD2. The CDR3 spans 15 residues. Germline V gene sequence: CDR1 MGHRA, CDR2 YSYEKL. V shed 3 bases, J shed 3 bases, and the junction held 5 bases outside the gene matches. The CDR3 nucleotides read TGCGCCAGCAGCCAGACCGGGACTAGCGTCTACGAGCAGTACTTC. Amino acids: CASSQTGTSVYEQYF.

The chain couples TRBV7-7 to TRBJ2-5; D is possibly TRBD2 (5 bases). Trimming cost V 5 bases and J 10 bases, with 17 bases left between them. Germline V gives CDR1 SSHAT, CDR2 FNYEAQ (reference sequence). This CDR3 has 13 amino acids. CDR3 sequence: CASSPSPGAGQYF. CDR3 nucleotides: TGTGCCAGCAGCCCCTCCCCCGGTGCGGGCCAGTACTTC.

The gene calls are TRBV11-2 and TRBJ2-3, with 10 positions matching TRBD1. Looked up from germline, CDR1 is SGHAT and CDR2 is FQNNGV. The CDR3 sequence is 14 residues long. V lost 3 bases to trimming and J lost 5 bases; unmatched junction nucleotides: 2. In DNA, the CDR3 is TGTGCCAGCAGCTTCGGACAGGGGGAAGATACGCAGTATTTT. This gives the protein CASSFGQGEDTQYF.

This sequence joins TRBV9 and TRBJ1-3, with D maybe TRBD1 (5 bases). The V end lost 6 bases, the J end lost 3 bases, and 16 bases lay between the germline ends. The V gene's germline CDR1 is SGDLS and CDR2 YYNGEE. This CDR3 contains 15 residues. The CDR3 nucleotides are TGTGCCAGCACCCTGGGGCAGAGCCTTGGAAACACCATATATTTT. This sequence encodes CASTLGQSLGNTIYF.

This clone was counted a few times. The chain employs TRBV7-3 and TRBJ1-1; D is unclear. Trimming shortened V by 2 bases and J by 1 base, and 8 bases separated the two germline ends. The CDR3 has 14 amino acids. The germline V gene has CDR1 SGHTA and CDR2 FQGTGA. CDR3 bases: TGTGCCAGCAGCTTATTAGGAGAGAACACTGAAGCTTTCTTT. This codes for CASSLLGENTEAFF.

The V call is TRBV2, the J call TRBJ1-1, with D hard to call. V gave up 4 bases and J gave up 1 base, with 10 bases separating them. The germline V gene encodes CDR1 SNHLY and CDR2 FYNNEI. The CDR3 runs 14 residues. The CDR3 sequence is CASSGQVGNTEAFF. DNA of the CDR3: TGTGCCAGCAGTGGGCAGGTTGGGAACACTGAAGCTTTCTTT.

The V call is TRBV30, the J call TRBJ1-1; weak D call: TRBD1 (5 bases). The CDR3 totals 16 residues. Trimming cost V 2 bases and J 3 bases, with 19 bases left between them. Germline-derived CDR1 and CDR2 are GTSNPN and SVGIG (reference sequence). CDR3 sequence reads: CAWSYPKIAGDTEAFF. The DNA for the CDR3 is TGTGCCTGGAGTTACCCTAAGATAGCGGGGGACACTGAAGCTTTCTTT. The full variable domain, its missing parts supplied by reference TRBV30 and TRBJ1-1, is SQTIHQWPATLVQPVGSPLSLECTVEGTSNPNLYWYRQAAGRGLQLLFYSVGIGQISSEVPQNLSASRPQDRQFILSSKKLLLSDSGFYLCAWSYPKIAGDTEAFFGQGTRLTVV.

This clone was detected only a few times. V gene TRBV6-1 combines with J gene TRBJ2-7; 7 bases are a match to TRBD1. V lost 3 bases, J lost 4 bases, and 12 bases stayed unmatched. Germline loops: CDR1 MNHNS, CDR2 SASEGT. The CDR3 spans 16 residues. For the CDR3, the DNA is TGTGCCAGCAGTGAGATGGCAACAGGGGCGTTTTACGAGCAGTACTTC. Translated: CASSEMATGAFYEQYF.

The chain links TRBV19 to TRBJ1-5; D might be TRBD1 (6 bases). Germline CDR1 reads LNHDA; CDR2 reads SQIVND (reference sequence). The CDR3 extends over 14 amino acids. With 3 bases removed from V and 8 bases from J, the gap between germline ends came to 14 bases. CDR3: CASSMGRGLEPQHF. In DNA form, the CDR3 reads TGTGCCAGTAGTATGGGCAGGGGCCTGGAGCCCCAGCATTTT.

V is TRBV29-1 and J is TRBJ1-2; possible D gene TRBD1, 6 bases. Trimming removed 0 bases from V and 4 bases from J, with 21 bases in between. The CDR3 spans 17 residues. CDR1 is SQVTM, CDR2 ANQGSEA, per germline. Here the CDR3 reads CSVEDRGWRGRSYGYTF. The CDR3 coding sequence is TGCAGCGTTGAAGATAGGGGGTGGAGAGGACGGTCCTATGGCTACACCTTC.

The count of this clone is one. The chain recombines TRBV7-6 with TRBJ1-1, with D perhaps matching TRBD1 (6 bases). CDR1 is SGHVS and CDR2 is FNYEAQ in the germline V gene. V lost 1 base, J lost 0 bases, and 18 bases lay in between. The CDR3 contains 18 residues. CDR3 sequence: CASSLGGGGSTLNTEAFF. CDR3 DNA sequence: TGTGCCAGCAGCTTAGGGGGAGGGGGGAGCACCTTGAACACTGAAGCTTTCTTT.

This rearrangement joins TRBV2 to TRBJ2-3, with TRBD2 matching over 8 bases. J lost 5 bases, V lost 8 bases, and 12 bases had no gene match. Germline assignment: CDR1 SNHLY and CDR2 FYNNEI. The CDR3 length is 15 residues. The DNA for the CDR3 is TGTGCCAGCGGCCTAAGCGGGGGAGGGGGAGATACGCAGTATTTT. This sequence encodes CASGLSGGGGDTQYF.

V and J are TRBV14 and TRBJ2-3; D is possibly TRBD1 (5 bases). In germline, CDR1 is SGHDN, CDR2 FVKESK. The CDR3 runs to 16 residues. V lost 0 bases and J 2 bases, leaving 12 bases between the germline ends. CDR3 protein: CASSQDKAGPTDTQYF. CDR3 coding DNA: TGTGCCAGCAGCCAAGATAAGGCAGGGCCCACAGATACGCAGTATTTT.